This T cell receptor beta chain originates from a study of T-cell memory formation after mild COVID-19. MiXCR, run by TCRdb on the 5' RACE reads, gives a single entry per CDR3 protein. This table has 550,000 to 600,000 distinct CDR3 sequences, 17% appearing once. The CDR3 has 14 amino acids. J lost 5 bases, V lost 5 bases, and 6 bases had no gene match. Per germline, CDR1 SEHNR and CDR2 FQNEAQ (reference sequence). On this clonotype itself: No antigen is known for it.

Study conclusions and caveats: Mainly in CM and EM were contracting CD4+ clones; CD8+ were in EMRA.

The J gene is TRBJ1-3, the V gene TRBV7-9; 7 bases line up with TRBD1. This TCR derives from an adult woman who had mild COVID-19 (a few samples of this study predate the infection). Cell type and time point are not known. Sequencing was carried out using PBMCs or a T cell subset sorted from them (not recorded which). The CDR3 loop reads CASSLGTVRNTIYF. The CDR3 DNA reads as TGTGCCAGCAGCCTTGGGACAGTGCGAAACACCATATATTTT. The entire variable domain, with the rest obtained from reference TRBV7-9 and TRBJ1-3, is as follows: DTGVSQNPRHKITKRGQNVTFRCDPISEHNRLYWYRQTLGQGPEFLTYFQNEAQLEKSRLLSDRFSAERPKGSFSTLEIQRTEQGDSAMYLCASSLGTVRNTIYFGEGSWLTVV.